These T cell receptor beta chains were read from a single sample in a study of beta chain features in type 1 diabetes. The table came from immunoSEQ multiplex PCR; TCRdb's copy has only in-frame clones and leaves some out. The sample gives about 930,000 clones, roughly a sixth of which show up once; 0.023% is in the top ten. Sequencing input: naive CD4+ T cells from blood. The source is a woman under 30 in good health. Both conserved end residues are part of each CDR3. D genes are given only for firm matches. Size is stated for part of the rows, as once, few or many counts, or as a class when the clone is expanded.

TRBJ2-5,few,TRBV5-1,-,CASSWGDYQETQYF,TGCGCCAGCAGCTGGGGGGACTACCAAGAGACCCAGTACTTC
TRBJ1-2,-,TRBV20-1,-,CSARTVYGYTF,TGCAGTGCCCGGACAGTTTATGGCTACACCTTC
TRBJ2-5,few,TRBV5-4,-,CASSLGLGGTEETQYF,TGTGCCAGCAGTCTGGGACTGGGGGGAACCGAAGAGACCCAGTACTTC
TRBJ1-1,-,TRBV5-1,-,CASSLEGFSTEAFF,TGCGCCAGCAGCTTGGAGGGTTTCAGCACTGAAGCTTTCTTT
TRBJ1-2,-,TRBV21-1,-,CASSKPLRATNYGYTF,TGTGCCAGCAGCAAACCCCTCAGGGCAACTAACTATGGCTACACCTTC
TRBJ2-5,once,TRBV5-1,-,CASSLGGVDQETQYF,TGCGCCAGCAGCTTGGGCGGGGTAGACCAAGAGACCCAGTACTTC
TRBJ2-5,-,TRBV29-1,-,CSVGKWETQYF,TGCAGCGTTGGGAAGTGGGAGACCCAGTACTTC
TRBJ2-1,-,TRBV21-1,-,CASSGLEPRDEQFF,TGTGCCAGCAGTGGGCTAGAGCCTAGGGATGAGCAGTTCTTC
TRBJ1-4,few,TRBV7-9,-,CAISAGGGGASNEKLFF,TGTGCCATCTCCGCCGGTGGGGGTGGAGCATCTAATGAAAAACTGTTTTTT
TRBJ1-1,-,TRBV19,-,CASTGRNTEAFF,TGTGCCAGCACGGGTCGGAACACTGAAGCTTTCTTT
TRBJ1-1,-,TRBV6-5,-,CASSYSPDRNTEAFF,TGTGCCAGCAGTTACTCGCCCGACAGAAACACTGAAGCTTTCTTT
TRBJ2-7,-,TRBV6-5,-,CASSYSSPIYEQYF,TGTGCCAGCAGTTACTCATCACCGATCTACGAGCAGTACTTC
TRBJ2-3,few,TRBV7-9,-,CAGRRQAKDTQYF,TGTGCCGGCAGAAGGCAGGCCAAAGATACGCAGTATTTT
TRBJ2-1,-,TRBV19,TRBD2,CASSRSGGSYNEQFF,TGTGCCAGTAGTAGGAGCGGGGGTTCCTACAATGAGCAGTTCTTC
TRBJ2-1,-,TRBV19,TRBD2,CASSIQGLGYNEQFF,TGTGCCAGTAGTATTCAGGGACTAGGCTACAATGAGCAGTTCTTC
TRBJ2-2,-,TRBV7-3,TRBD1,CASSWDRDGGELFF,TGTGCCAGCAGCTGGGACAGGGATGGCGGGGAGCTGTTTTTT
TRBJ2-1,few,TRBV2,TRBD2,CASRVEGLAHNEQFF,TGTGCCAGCAGGGTAGAAGGACTAGCACACAATGAGCAGTTCTTC
TRBJ2-7,-,TRBV4-1,TRBD2,CASSQNDLAGVGEQYF,TGCGCCAGCAGCCAAAACGACTTAGCGGGAGTGGGAGAGCAGTACTTC
TRBJ2-7,few,TRBV6-6,TRBD2,CASSQPSGGPYEQYF,TGTGCCAGCAGTCAACCTAGCGGGGGGCCCTACGAGCAGTACTTC
TRBJ2-1,few,TRBV18,-,CASSPRSRSSYNEQFF,TGTGCCAGCTCACCCCGGTCGAGGAGCTCCTACAATGAGCAGTTCTTC
TRBJ2-1,-,TRBV18,-,CASSPRDTHNEQFF,TGTGCCAGCTCACCAAGGGACACCCACAATGAGCAGTTCTTC
TRBJ2-1,few,TRBV7-9,-,CASSLAPPDEQFF,TGTGCCAGCAGCTTAGCGCCGCCGGATGAGCAGTTCTTC
TRBJ2-3,-,TRBV19,TRBD2,CASSIRVAGLADTQYF,TGTGCCAGTAGTATAAGGGTAGCGGGATTAGCAGATACGCAGTATTTT
TRBJ1-1,-,TRBV5-1,-,CASSFNGNTEAFF,TGCGCCAGCAGCTTTAATGGGAACACTGAAGCTTTCTTT
TRBJ2-3,-,TRBV7-3,-,CASSFSTADTQYF,TGTGCCAGCAGCTTTAGTACAGCAGATACGCAGTATTTT
TRBJ1-5,-,TRBV5-1,-,CASSPTGNSNQPQHF,TGCGCCAGCAGCCCCACAGGAAATAGCAATCAGCCCCAGCATTTT
TRBJ2-1,few,TRBV11-3,-,CASSTHNEQFF,TGTGCCAGCAGCACCCACAATGAGCAGTTCTTC
TRBJ1-2,-,TRBV28,-,CASRGTSNYGYTF,TGTGCCAGCAGGGGGACGTCTAACTATGGCTACACCTTC
TRBJ2-1,few,TRBV5-6,-,CASRRNNEQFF,TGTGCCAGCAGACGAAACAATGAGCAGTTCTTC
TRBJ2-1,few,TRBV29-1,TRBD1,CSVEDMGQGERYNEQFF,TGCAGCGTTGAAGATATGGGACAGGGGGAAAGGTACAATGAGCAGTTCTTC
TRBJ1-1,-,TRBV11-2,-,CASSFWAGTSSSDEAFF,TGTGCCAGCAGCTTTTGGGCCGGGACATCAAGTTCGGATGAAGCTTTCTTT
TRBJ2-5,-,TRBV5-4,-,CASSFNVETQYF,TGTGCCAGCAGCTTTAACGTCGAGACCCAGTACTTC
TRBJ2-4,many,TRBV7-2,-,CASSPRAVTAKNIQYF,TGTGCCAGCAGCCCTCGAGCGGTAACAGCCAAAAACATTCAGTACTTC
TRBJ1-3,few,TRBV7-2,TRBD1,CASSKGQTNTIYF,TGTGCCAGCAGCAAGGGACAGACAAACACCATATATTTT
TRBJ2-1,few,TRBV5-6,TRBD1,CASSKLDRGGEQFF,TGTGCCAGCAGCAAACTCGACAGGGGTGGTGAGCAGTTCTTC
TRBJ1-2,-,TRBV5-1,-,CASSLRSQPNYGYTF,TGCGCCAGCAGCTTGCGATCGCAGCCGAACTATGGCTACACCTTC
TRBJ2-7,-,TRBV10-3,TRBD2,CAIRPGLAGGEQYF,TGTGCCATCAGGCCGGGACTAGCGGGAGGCGAGCAGTACTTC
TRBJ2-5,-,TRBV18,TRBD2,CASSPVRLAGGYETQYF,TGTGCCAGCTCACCGGTCCGACTAGCGGGAGGATATGAGACCCAGTACTTC
TRBJ2-2,few,TRBV7-9,-,CASSRTEGGELFF,TGTGCCAGCAGCCGGACCGAGGGCGGGGAGCTGTTTTTT
TRBJ2-1,-,TRBV28,-,CASSFVKRLAQFF,TGTGCCAGCAGTTTTGTTAAGAGGTTAGCGCAGTTCTTC
TRBJ1-5,-,TRBV9,TRBD1,CASSVGYRGQPQHF,TGTGCCAGCAGCGTAGGGTACAGGGGACAGCCCCAGCATTTT
TRBJ1-5,few,TRBV7-9,-,CASSLGPAGNQPQHF,TGTGCCAGCAGCTTAGGTCCGGCTGGCAATCAGCCCCAGCATTTT
TRBJ1-2,few,TRBV2,-,CASRSRDPINYGYTF,TGTGCCAGCCGATCGCGGGACCCCATCAACTATGGCTACACCTTC
TRBJ1-4,once,TRBV18,-,CASSLHPTGYNEKLFF,TGTGCCAGCTCACTCCATCCTACAGGTTATAATGAAAAACTGTTTTTT
TRBJ2-1,few,TRBV4-3,-,CASSGEGSGSYNEQFF,TGCGCCAGCAGCGGAGAGGGTAGCGGAAGCTACAATGAGCAGTTCTTC
TRBJ2-3,few,TRBV4-2,TRBD2,CASSQETSEDTQYF,TGTGCCAGCAGCCAAGAGACTAGCGAGGATACGCAGTATTTT
TRBJ2-7,-,TRBV7-2,TRBD1,CASSLMDRVEQYF,TGTGCCAGCAGCTTGATGGACAGGGTTGAGCAGTACTTC
TRBJ2-1,-,TRBV11-2,TRBD2,CASSLVLGLAIDNEQFF,TGTGCCAGCAGCTTAGTTCTGGGACTAGCGATTGACAATGAGCAGTTCTTC